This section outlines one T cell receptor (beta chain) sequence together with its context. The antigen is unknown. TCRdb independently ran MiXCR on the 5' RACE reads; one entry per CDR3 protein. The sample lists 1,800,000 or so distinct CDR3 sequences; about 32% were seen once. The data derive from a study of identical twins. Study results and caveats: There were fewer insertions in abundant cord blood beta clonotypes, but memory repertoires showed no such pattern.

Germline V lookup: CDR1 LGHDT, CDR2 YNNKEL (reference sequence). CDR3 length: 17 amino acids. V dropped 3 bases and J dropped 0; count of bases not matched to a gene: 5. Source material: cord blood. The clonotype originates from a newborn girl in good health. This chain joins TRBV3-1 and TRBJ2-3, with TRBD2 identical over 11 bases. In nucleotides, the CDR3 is TGTGCCAGCAGCCATCAAGGACTAGCGGGCAGCACAGATACGCAGTATTTT. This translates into CASSHQGLAGSTDTQYF.